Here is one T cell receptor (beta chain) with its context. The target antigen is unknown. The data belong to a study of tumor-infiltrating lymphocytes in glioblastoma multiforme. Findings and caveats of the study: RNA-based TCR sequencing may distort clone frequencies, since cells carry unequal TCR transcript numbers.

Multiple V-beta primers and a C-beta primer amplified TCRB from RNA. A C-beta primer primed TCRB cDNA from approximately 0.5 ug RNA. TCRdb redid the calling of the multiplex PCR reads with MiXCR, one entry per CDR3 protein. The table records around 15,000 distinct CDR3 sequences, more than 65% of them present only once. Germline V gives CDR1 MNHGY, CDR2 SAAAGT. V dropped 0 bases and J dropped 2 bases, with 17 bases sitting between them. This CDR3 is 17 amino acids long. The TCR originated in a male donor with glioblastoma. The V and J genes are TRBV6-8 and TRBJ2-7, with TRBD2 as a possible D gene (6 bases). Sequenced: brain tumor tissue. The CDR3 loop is CASSYSKRASATYEQYF. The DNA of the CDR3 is TGTGCCAGCAGTTACTCCAAGCGGGCCTCCGCCACCTACGAGCAGTACTTC.